The source of this T cell receptor beta chain is a study of T cell repertoires in cytomegalovirus infection. Study overall: Public TCR beta signature analysis indicated the presence of both CMV infection and matching HLA type. General observations from the study: HLA-C-restricted TCR beta clonotypes specific for CMV led the ex vivo response.

MiXCR was run by TCRdb on the reads, yielding one entry per CDR3 protein. This table has 130,000 or so distinct CDR3 sequences, 5.5% to 7% appearing once. This clonotype was detected ten times or more. Its antigen is not identified. V lost 5 bases to trimming and J lost 7 bases, with 9 bases between them. Germline V gene lookup returns CDR1 MNHEY and CDR2 SVGEGT. The CDR3 extends over 12 amino acids. This TCR came from a human donor in good health (CMV status not recorded). Some clones in this sample may be carry-over from other donors' samples. This chain links TRBV6-2 or TRBV6-3 with TRBJ1-5; D gene unclear. What was sequenced was PBMCs. DNA for the CDR3: TGTGCCAGCAGTCCACGACGCCAGCCCCAGCATTTT. It yields the protein CASSPRRQPQHF.